The 16 T cell receptor beta chains listed next were all sequenced from one sample in a study of blood T cells in healthy people across ages. Sample-barcoded 5' priming and a J-beta primer mix drove a second PCR of roughly 7 to 11 cycles. Each CDR3 protein gets one entry after TCRdb re-called the 5' RACE reads with MiXCR. The data hold around 990,000 distinct CDR3 sequences, with approximately 26% observed a single time. Another study also made use of these data, one on T cells of mothers and their children.

Material for sequencing was blood. The source is a girl aged 2-10 years in good health.

Turning to this clonotype: The junction does not match germline at one end; this may be a read error. This chain links TRBV6-5 with TRBJ1-1, with D possibly being TRBD1 (6 bases). Germline CDR1 reads MNHEY; CDR2 reads SVGAGI. The CDR3 contains 17 residues. CDR3 DNA: TGTGCCAGCAGTTACGGCGGACCAGGGGCCCCTTTCACTGAAGCTTTTTTT. Translating gives CASSYGGPGAPFTEAFF.

This clonotype has a count of ten or more. This rearrangement joins TRBV12-3 or TRBV12-4 to TRBJ2-7; D is tentatively TRBD1 or TRBD2 (5 bases each). The V end lost 8 bases, the J end lost 0 bases, and 14 bases lay between the germline ends. This CDR3 region has 14 residues. The CDR3 bases are TGTGCCAGCGCGAACTCGGGGCCCTCCTACGAGCAGTACTTC. It is translated as CASANSGPSYEQYF.

This clonotype showed up many times. The chain is built from TRBV7-9 and TRBJ2-1; D is perhaps TRBD1 or TRBD2 (6 bases each). CDR3 length: 13 amino acids. The germline V gene has CDR1 SEHNR and CDR2 FQNEAQ (reference sequence). V was shortened by 1 base and J by 7 bases, with 8 bases between the two germline ends. The CDR3 region has the DNA TGTGCCAGCAGCTTAGGGGGGGCGAATGAGCAGTTCTTC. It translates to CASSLGGANEQFF.

The chain combines TRBV4-1 with TRBJ2-3, with D uncertain. V gave up 0 bases and J gave up 2 bases, with 9 bases separating them. Germline V gene sequence: CDR1 MGHRA, CDR2 YSYEKL. The CDR3 runs 15 residues. The CDR3 reads CASSQDGTNTDTQYF. The CDR3 DNA sequence: TGCGCCAGCAGCCAAGATGGTACCAACACAGATACGCAGTATTTT.

The genes are TRBV3-1 and TRBJ1-2, with TRBD1 identical over 7 bases. Trimming removed 4 bases from V and 3 bases from J; junction bases left unmatched: 5. Germline lookup yields CDR1 LGHDT and CDR2 YNNKEL (reference sequence). There are 14 residues in the CDR3. CDR3 nucleotides: TGTGCCAGCAGCCGAACTCAGGGGGACTATGGCTACACCTTC. It codes for CASSRTQGDYGYTF.

This chain connects TRBV2 to TRBJ1-5; D is unresolved. With 8 bases removed from V and 2 bases from J, the gap between germline ends came to 10 bases. Germline CDR1 and CDR2: SNHLY and FYNNEI. This CDR3 spans 13 amino acids. CDR3: CASFGGGNQPQHF. Written as DNA, the CDR3 is TGTGCCAGCTTCGGTGGGGGCAATCAGCCCCAGCATTTT.

V and J are TRBV6-5 and TRBJ1-4, with TRBD1 as a possible D gene (6 bases). Per the germline V gene, CDR1 is MNHEY and CDR2 is SVGAGI. CDR3 size: 14 residues. The germline V and J ends were trimmed by 7 bases and 4 bases, with 13 bases remaining between them. CDR3 DNA sequence: TGTGCCAGCAAGAAGACAGGTGGTAATGAAAAACTGTTTTTT. It is translated as CASKKTGGNEKLFF.

This clonotype was detected only a few times. V is TRBV5-5 and J is TRBJ2-2, with D maybe TRBD2 (6 bases). CDR3 size: 15 residues. The V end was cut by 4 bases, the J end by 4 bases, with 14 bases between. The germline V gene has CDR1 SGHKS and CDR2 YYEKEE (reference sequence). The CDR3 protein is CASSPRGGGTGELFF. CDR3 in DNA: TGTGCCAGCAGCCCCCGGGGAGGTGGCACCGGGGAGCTGTTTTTT.

The rearrangement uses TRBV20-1 and TRBJ2-1, with 7 bases fitting TRBD1. The DNA end is more similar to TRBJ2-5, so the J call may be wrong. Germline CDR1 reads DFQATT; CDR2 reads SNEGSKA (reference sequence). The length of the CDR3 is 16 residues. Here the CDR3 reads CSARSPGQIIQETQYF. The DNA of the CDR3 is TGCAGTGCTAGATCGCCGGGACAGATCATACAAGAGACCCAGTACTTC.

This clonotype appeared a few times. The V and J genes are TRBV7-3 and TRBJ1-5, with unresolved D. Trimming shortened V by 0 bases and J by 5 bases, and 11 bases separated the two germline ends. CDR3 size: 15 residues. Germline CDR1 SGHTA, CDR2 FQGTGA. CDR3 sequence reads: CASSLTRREYQPQHF. CDR3 nucleotides: TGTGCCAGCAGCTTAACGAGGCGGGAGTATCAGCCCCAGCATTTT.

The rearrangement links TRBV10-3 to TRBJ1-2; perhaps TRBD1 as D (5 bases). The CDR3 is 15 amino acids. The V gene's germline CDR1 is ENHRY and CDR2 SYGVKD. Trimming shortened V by 0 bases and J by 4 bases, and 12 bases separated the two germline ends. The CDR3 DNA reads TGTGCCATCAGTGAGTCAAGGGGTTCAGGCTATGGCTACACCTTC. Encoded protein: CAISESRGSGYGYTF.

The V gene is TRBV20-1, the J gene TRBJ1-1, with D uncertain. Trimming removed 3 bases from V and 4 bases from J, with 15 bases in between. This CDR3 is 14 amino acids long. Germline V lookup: CDR1 DFQATT, CDR2 SNEGSKA (reference sequence). This CDR3 reads CSARPRGGFTEAFF. In DNA, the CDR3 is TGCAGTGCTAGGCCAAGAGGAGGGTTCACTGAAGCTTTCTTT.

The chain combines TRBV7-8 with TRBJ2-3, with unresolved D. The CDR3 has 17 residues. V was clipped by 0 bases and J by 4 bases, with 17 bases between them. The germline CDR1 and CDR2 sequences are SGHVS and FQNEAQ. The CDR3 bases are TGTGCCAGCAGCTTAGCGCGACGGCCGGGTTCTCCAGATACGCAGTATTTT. Amino acids: CASSLARRPGSPDTQYF.

In its sample, this clonotype was seen a few times. The V call is TRBV29-1, the J call TRBJ2-5; 7 positions agree with TRBD1. The better agreement between TRBJ2-1 and the DNA end casts doubt on the J call. Looked up from germline, CDR1 is SQVTM and CDR2 is ANQGSEA. The CDR3 runs 13 residues. The CDR3 DNA follows: TGCAGCGCCAGACAGGGTGGGGACAATGAGCAGTTCTTC. As protein: CSARQGGDNEQFF.

This clonotype was counted a few times. The J gene is TRBJ1-2, the V gene TRBV3-1; TRBD1 is a possible D gene (5 bases). This CDR3 spans 14 amino acids. V was trimmed by 1 base and J by 3 bases, leaving 9 bases between them. The germline V gene has CDR1 LGHDT and CDR2 YNNKEL (reference sequence). CDR3 residues: CASSQGLGDYGYTF. The CDR3 DNA reads TGTGCCAGCAGCCAAGGTTTAGGGGACTATGGCTACACCTTC.

There are many counts of this clonotype. The chain joins TRBV15 to TRBJ2-5; D not resolved. This CDR3 contains 11 residues. Per germline, CDR1 LNHNV and CDR2 YYDKDF (reference sequence). The V and J ends lost 1 base and 4 bases respectively, with 1 base between them. As DNA, the CDR3 is TGTGCCACCAGCAGAGGAGAGACCCAGTACTTC. Its protein is CATSRGETQYF.